A single sample gave rise to the 12 T cell receptor beta chains below, sequenced in a study of T cell clones after liver transplantation. Assay: immunoSEQ multiplex PCR; the TCRdb copy retains only in-frame clones and omits some. Found here are some 60,000 clones, around two thirds of them singletons; the top ten hold roughly 2.8%. Material: CD4+ T cells from blood, obtained at the approximately 16-month timepoint. These receptors originate from a human patient who received a liver transplant. Some T cells may trace back to the graft donor.

This chain connects TRBV28 to TRBJ1-1, with D possibly being TRBD1 (6 bases). Germline CDR1 and CDR2: MDHEN and SYDVKM. The CDR3 loop spans 15 amino acids. V lost 9 bases to trimming and J lost 1 base, with 18 bases between them. CDR3 sequence reads: CASITGGQPNTEAFF. In DNA, the CDR3 is TGTGCCAGTATAACGGGGGGGCAGCCGAACACTGAAGCTTTCTTT.

This clone came up once. The chain combines TRBV14 with TRBJ2-3; no clear D. Germline loops: CDR1 SGHDN, CDR2 FVKESK. Trimming shortened V by 5 bases and J by 0 bases, and 6 bases separated the two germline ends. The CDR3 is 13 amino acids. The CDR3 nucleotides read TGTGCCAGCAGCACTACTAGCACAGATACGCAGTATTTT. Protein sequence: CASSTTSTDTQYF.

The chain joins TRBV2 to TRBJ1-1; 7 bases align to TRBD1. The germline gives CDR1 SNHLY, CDR2 FYNNEI. This CDR3 region has 14 residues. Trimming at V came to 2 bases and at J to 8 bases, leaving 8 bases not matched to a gene. DNA of the CDR3: TGTGCCAGCAGTGAAACAGGGGTCCTCGGAGAAGCTTTCTTT. This translates into CASSETGVLGEAFF.

V usage is TRBV20-1 and J usage is TRBJ1-1; D uncertain. Germline-derived CDR1 and CDR2 are DFQATT and SNEGSKA (reference sequence). Trimming took 2 bases from V and 1 from J, leaving 2 bases between them. CDR3 length equals 11 residues. The CDR3 loop reads CSARRNTEAFF. CDR3 bases: TGCAGTGCTAGAAGGAACACTGAAGCTTTCTTT.

The chain links TRBV9 to TRBJ2-3; 9 nucleotides align to TRBD2. From germline, CDR1 is SGDLS and CDR2 YYNGEE. The CDR3 length is 15 residues. Trimming at V came to 5 bases and at J to 2 bases, leaving 6 bases not matched to a gene. Written as DNA, the CDR3 is TGTGCCAGCAGTGCCACTAGCGGGCTCACAGATACGCAGTATTTT. Translating it yields CASSATSGLTDTQYF.

CDR3 residues: CASSESPAKVYEQYV. Here the CDR3 DNA reads TGTGCCAGCAGTGAATCTCCGGCCAAAGTCTACGAGCAGTACGTC. V and J are TRBV6-1 and TRBJ2-7; D not resolved. The CDR3 sequence is 15 residues long. The V and J ends lost 2 bases and 3 bases respectively, with 14 bases between them. Germline loops: CDR1 MNHNS, CDR2 SASEGT.

The chain is built from TRBV30 and TRBJ2-5; 9 bases map to TRBD2. The germline V gene has CDR1 GTSNPN and CDR2 SVGIG (reference sequence). The CDR3 runs to 13 residues. CDR3: CAHRLAAQETQYF. For the CDR3, the DNA is TGTGCTCACCGACTAGCGGCACAAGAGACCCAGTACTTC.

V usage is TRBV6-1 and J usage is TRBJ2-7, with a possible D match to TRBD2 (6 bases). Germline V lookup: CDR1 MNHNS, CDR2 SASEGT. The CDR3 extends over 13 amino acids. Trimming removed 7 bases from V and 5 bases from J, with 15 bases in between. The CDR3, as DNA: TGTGCCAGCACTCAGAACAGCGGGCACGAGCAGTACTTC. This encodes CASTQNSGHEQYF.

A few counts support this clone. J is TRBJ2-1 and V is TRBV11-3; TRBD2 agrees at 10 bases. Trimming removed 6 bases from V and 0 bases from J; junction bases left unmatched: 2. Germline CDR1 and CDR2: SGHNT and YENEEA. This CDR3 region has 15 residues. CDR3 loop: CASSSGGFSYNEQFF. The CDR3, as DNA: TGTGCCAGCAGTAGCGGGGGGTTCTCCTACAATGAGCAGTTCTTC. Together with reference TRBV11-3 and TRBJ2-1, the CDR3 gives the full variable domain: EAGVVQSPRYKIIEKKQPVAFWCNPISGHNTLYWYLQNLGQGPELLIRYENEEAVDDSQLPKDRFSAERLKGVDSTLKIQPAELGDSAVYLCASSSGGFSYNEQFFGPGTRLTVL.

The rearrangement joins TRBV14 to TRBJ2-1; D is perhaps TRBD1 or TRBD2 (5 bases each). This CDR3 has 14 amino acids. Trimming shortened V by 5 bases and J by 7 bases, and 15 bases separated the two germline ends. Germline loops: CDR1 SGHDN, CDR2 FVKESK. The CDR3 nucleotides read TGTGCCAGCAGCTCCCTGGGGGTCGGGAATGAGCAGTTCTTC. Protein product: CASSSLGVGNEQFF.

The table lists this clone with a count of one. The J gene is TRBJ2-7, the V gene TRBV5-1, with TRBD2 identical over 10 bases. The length of the CDR3 is 16 residues. Germline assignment: CDR1 SGHRS and CDR2 YFSETQ. V shed 3 bases, J shed 3 bases, and the junction held 9 bases outside the gene matches. CDR3: CASSSIVSGGNYEQYF. CDR3 nucleotide sequence: TGCGCCAGCAGCTCGATAGTTAGCGGGGGGAACTACGAGCAGTACTTC.

This clone was recorded a few times. The chain recombines TRBV28 with TRBJ2-5, with unresolved D. CDR3 length equals 13 residues. Trimming stripped 5 bases from V and 2 bases from J, with 9 bases between. Germline V gene lookup returns CDR1 MDHEN and CDR2 SYDVKM. CDR3 nucleotide sequence: TGTGCCAGCAGTCAGAGTGGGCAAGAGACCCAGTACTTC. Its translation: CASSQSGQETQYF.